This T cell receptor beta chain is from a study of blood T cell repertoires in COVID-19 (dated by TCRdb to the early 2020s). Study-wide context: The collaborator samples originated in the United States, Italy and Spain and spanned the acute and convalescent phases of COVID-19. A de-identified subject ID, COVID-19 status, age in years and sex were almost always included in the sample metadata. The samples were drawn from two sources: the first 160 participants of the ongoing ImmuneRACE study, and 1,200 or so subjects contributed by 6 global collaborators. Subjects who had been exposed to COVID-19, were actively infected with it, or had recovered from it provided the deeply sampled blood TCRbeta repertoires that made up the dataset. The repertoires were released in a freely available public database intended as a resource for research on the immune response to SARS-CoV-2. The material from the prospective study consisted of cDNA or gDNA derived from T cells, B-cell-depleted T cells, or PBMCs. Where available, HLA class I and class II types were obtained from metadata supplied by the sample provider rather than from assay-based typing. Results and caveats for the whole study, not just this receptor: The quantity of clinical and demographic metadata differed by source and by participant and was supplied without curation.

This clone was detected only a few times. The target of this receptor is not known. Base-call qualities are not available, and no considerably larger clone is one nucleotide away. Each collaborating institution followed its own protocols to collect whole blood in K2EDTA tubes. For TCRbeta analysis, collaborator samples were shipped as frozen whole blood, as isolated PBMCs, or as DNA extracted from either sample type. The immunoSEQ Assay, a bias-controlled multiplex PCR, was used to amplify TCRbeta CDR3 regions from genomic DNA. Per the source publication's procedure: The number of nucleated cells in each sample was estimated from the amplification of reference gene primers within the assay. To quantify the absolute abundance of each unique TCRbeta CDR3 rearrangement, sequence reads were collapsed and filtered. For each sample, productive Simpson clonality was calculated by taking the square root of Simpson's diversity index across productive rearrangements. The source is immuneACCESS, and TCRdb retained only in-frame sequences with V and J called. Part of the clones is not carried over; for the studies checked, unresolved V genes explain less than half of this, and the remainder is unexplained. The V and J calls and clone size come from that table; D and trimming were worked out from the DNA. This sample holds around 75,000 clones; 88% were observed only once. About 20% of the sample lies in the top ten.

The cysteine opens and the phenylalanine closes a CDR3 of 12 amino acids. The sequence is cut down to CDR3 DNA, 36 bases in frame from base 1. V loses 6 bases of germline sequence and J loses 0 bases, and the interval between the two ends is 5 bases. The germline V gene provides CDR1 SNHLY and CDR2 FYNNEI. The sequencing input was peripheral blood. This receptor chain uses TRBV2 and TRBJ1-2; the D gene cannot be named for sure. The TCR was taken from a human donor in a cohort sampled during active COVID-19. DNA sequence: TGTGCCAGCAGAAGCTCTAACTATGGCTACACCTTC. This yields the protein CASRSSNYGYTF. The CDR3, completed at both ends by the reference TRBV2 and TRBJ1-2 genes, gives the full variable domain EPEVTQTPSHQVTQMGQEVILRCVPISNHLYFYWYRQILGQKVEFLVSFYNNEISEKSEIFDDQFSVERPDGSNFTLKIRSTKLEDSAMYFCASRSSNYGYTFGSGTRLTVV.